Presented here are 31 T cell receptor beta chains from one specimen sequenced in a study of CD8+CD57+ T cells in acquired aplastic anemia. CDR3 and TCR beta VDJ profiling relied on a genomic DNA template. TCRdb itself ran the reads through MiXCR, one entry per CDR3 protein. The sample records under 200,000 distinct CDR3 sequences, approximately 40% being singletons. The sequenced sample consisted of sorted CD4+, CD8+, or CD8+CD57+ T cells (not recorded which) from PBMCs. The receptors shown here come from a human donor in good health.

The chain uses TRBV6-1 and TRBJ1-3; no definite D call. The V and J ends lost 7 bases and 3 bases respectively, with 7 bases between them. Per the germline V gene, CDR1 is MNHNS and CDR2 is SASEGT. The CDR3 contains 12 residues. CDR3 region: CASTNLGNTIYF. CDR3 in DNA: TGTGCCAGCACGAACCTTGGAAACACCATATATTTT.

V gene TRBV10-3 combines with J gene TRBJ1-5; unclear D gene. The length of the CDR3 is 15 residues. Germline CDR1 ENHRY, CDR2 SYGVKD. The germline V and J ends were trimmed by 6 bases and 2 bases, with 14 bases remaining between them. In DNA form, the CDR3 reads TGTGCCATCAGCCCCACGACCCCGGGCAATCAGCCCCAGCATTTT. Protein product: CAISPTTPGNQPQHF.

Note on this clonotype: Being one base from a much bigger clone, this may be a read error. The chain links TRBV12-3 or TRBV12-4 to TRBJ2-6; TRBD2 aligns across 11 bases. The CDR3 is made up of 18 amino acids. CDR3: CANSRTSGLGSGANVLTF. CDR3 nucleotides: TGTGCCAACAGTCGGACTAGCGGGTTAGGCTCTGGGGCCAACGTCCTGACTTTC.

As DNA, the CDR3 is TGCAGTGCCAGCTCACCAGTTCAAGGGGGGCCTGAAGCTTTCTTT. Amino acids: CSASSPVQGGPEAFF. The rearrangement links TRBV20-1 to TRBJ1-1; D may be TRBD1 (6 bases). The length of the CDR3 is 15 residues. V was shortened by 6 bases and J by 6 bases, with 23 bases between the two germline ends. Germline CDR1 is DFQATT and CDR2 is SNEGSKA (reference sequence).

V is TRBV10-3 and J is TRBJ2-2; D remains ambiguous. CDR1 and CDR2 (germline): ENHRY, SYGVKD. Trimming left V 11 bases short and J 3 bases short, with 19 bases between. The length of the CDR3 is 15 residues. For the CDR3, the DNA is TGTGCCGTCAACCGTGAGACAACGGACACCGGGGAGCTGTTTTTT. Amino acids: CAVNRETTDTGELFF.

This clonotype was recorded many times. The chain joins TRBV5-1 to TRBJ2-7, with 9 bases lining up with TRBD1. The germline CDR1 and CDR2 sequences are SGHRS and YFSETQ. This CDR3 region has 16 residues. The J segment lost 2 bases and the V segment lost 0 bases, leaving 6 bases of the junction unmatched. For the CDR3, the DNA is TGCGCCAGCAGCTTGGACGGACAGGGGCGGACCTACGAGCAGTACTTC. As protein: CASSLDGQGRTYEQYF.

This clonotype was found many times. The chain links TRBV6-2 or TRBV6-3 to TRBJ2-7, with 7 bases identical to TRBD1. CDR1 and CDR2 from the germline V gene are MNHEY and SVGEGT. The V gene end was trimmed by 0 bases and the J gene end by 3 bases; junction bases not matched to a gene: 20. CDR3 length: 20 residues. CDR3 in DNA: TGTGCCAGCAGTTACTCCATAACCCACAAACAGGGGTCTTTCGACTACGAGCAGTACTTC. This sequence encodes CASSYSITHKQGSFDYEQYF.

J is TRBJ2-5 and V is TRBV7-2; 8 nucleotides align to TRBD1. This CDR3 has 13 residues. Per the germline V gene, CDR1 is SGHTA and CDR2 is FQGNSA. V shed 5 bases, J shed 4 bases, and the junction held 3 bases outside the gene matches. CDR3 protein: CASSQQGVETQYF. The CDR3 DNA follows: TGTGCCAGCAGCCAACAGGGGGTAGAGACCCAGTACTTC.

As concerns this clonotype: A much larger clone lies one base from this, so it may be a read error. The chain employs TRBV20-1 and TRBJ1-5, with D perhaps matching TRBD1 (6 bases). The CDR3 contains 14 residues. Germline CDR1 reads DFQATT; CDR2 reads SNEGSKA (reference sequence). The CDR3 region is CGARGGGLNQPQHF. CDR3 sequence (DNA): TGCGGTGCTAGAGGTGGGGGGCTCAATCAGCCCCAGCATTTT.

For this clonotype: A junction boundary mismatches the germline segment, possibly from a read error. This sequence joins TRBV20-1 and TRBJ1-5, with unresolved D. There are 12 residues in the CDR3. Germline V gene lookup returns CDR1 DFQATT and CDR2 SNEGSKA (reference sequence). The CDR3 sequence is CSARPSNQPQHF. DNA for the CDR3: TGCAGCGCTAGACCTAGCAATCAGCCCCAGCATTTT.

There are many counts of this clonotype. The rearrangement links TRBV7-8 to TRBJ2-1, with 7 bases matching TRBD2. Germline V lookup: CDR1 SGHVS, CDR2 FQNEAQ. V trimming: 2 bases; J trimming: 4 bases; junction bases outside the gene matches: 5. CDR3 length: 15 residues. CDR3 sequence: CASSLRGRRYNEQFF. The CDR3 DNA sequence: TGTGCCAGCAGCTTACGCGGGAGAAGGTACAATGAGCAGTTCTTC.

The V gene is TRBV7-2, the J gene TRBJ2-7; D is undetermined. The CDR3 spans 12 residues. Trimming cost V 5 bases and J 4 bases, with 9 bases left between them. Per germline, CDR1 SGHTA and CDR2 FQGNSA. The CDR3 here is CASSPRRYEQYF. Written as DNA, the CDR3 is TGTGCCAGCAGCCCACGAAGATACGAGCAGTACTTC. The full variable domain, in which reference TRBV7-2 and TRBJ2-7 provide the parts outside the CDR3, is GAGVSQSPSNKVTEKGKDVELRCDPISGHTALYWYRQSLGQGLEFLIYFQGNSAPDKSGLPSDRFSAERTGGSVSTLTIQRTQQEDSAVYLCASSPRRYEQYFGPGTRLTVT.

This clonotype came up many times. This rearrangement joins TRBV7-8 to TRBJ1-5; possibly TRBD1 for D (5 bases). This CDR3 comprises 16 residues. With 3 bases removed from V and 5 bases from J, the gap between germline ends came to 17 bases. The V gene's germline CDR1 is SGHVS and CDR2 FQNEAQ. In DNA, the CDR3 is TGTGCCAGCAGCTTGCAAGTGGGACTCATGGATCAGCCCCAGCATTTT. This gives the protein CASSLQVGLMDQPQHF.

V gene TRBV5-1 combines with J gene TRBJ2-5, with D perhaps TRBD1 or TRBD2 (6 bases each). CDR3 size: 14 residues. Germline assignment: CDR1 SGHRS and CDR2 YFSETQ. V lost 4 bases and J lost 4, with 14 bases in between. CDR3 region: CASSAIGGPETQYF. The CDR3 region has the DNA TGCGCCAGCAGCGCGATCGGGGGCCCAGAGACCCAGTACTTC.

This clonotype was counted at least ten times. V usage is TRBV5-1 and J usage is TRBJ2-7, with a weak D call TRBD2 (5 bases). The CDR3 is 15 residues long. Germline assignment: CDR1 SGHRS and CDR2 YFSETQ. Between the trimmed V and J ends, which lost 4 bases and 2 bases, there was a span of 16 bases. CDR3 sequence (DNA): TGCGCCAGCAGCAAGGACGGAGGATCCACCTACGAGCAGTACTTC. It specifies CASSKDGGSTYEQYF.

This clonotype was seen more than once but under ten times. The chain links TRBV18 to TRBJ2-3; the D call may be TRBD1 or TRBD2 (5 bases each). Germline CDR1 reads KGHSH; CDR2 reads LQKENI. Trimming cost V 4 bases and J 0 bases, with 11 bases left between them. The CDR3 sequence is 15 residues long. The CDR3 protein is CASSLTWDSTDTQYF. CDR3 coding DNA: TGTGCCAGCTCACTAACATGGGACAGCACAGATACGCAGTATTTT.

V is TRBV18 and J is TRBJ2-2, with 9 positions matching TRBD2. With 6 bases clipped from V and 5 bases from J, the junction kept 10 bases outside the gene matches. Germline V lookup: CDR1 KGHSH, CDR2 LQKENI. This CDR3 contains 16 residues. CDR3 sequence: CASSWRTSDMTGELFF. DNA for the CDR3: TGTGCCAGCTCGTGGAGGACTAGCGATATGACCGGGGAGCTGTTTTTT.

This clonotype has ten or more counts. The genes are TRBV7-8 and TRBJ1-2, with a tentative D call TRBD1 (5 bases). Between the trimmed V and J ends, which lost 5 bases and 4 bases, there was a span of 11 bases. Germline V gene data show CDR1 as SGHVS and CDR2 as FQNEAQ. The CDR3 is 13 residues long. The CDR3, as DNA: TGTGCCAGCAGCCAAGGAGGGGTCTATGGCTACACCTTC. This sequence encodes CASSQGGVYGYTF.

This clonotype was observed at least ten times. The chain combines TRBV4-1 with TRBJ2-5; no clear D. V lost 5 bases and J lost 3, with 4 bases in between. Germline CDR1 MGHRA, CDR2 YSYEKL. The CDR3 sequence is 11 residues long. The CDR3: CASSAKETQYF. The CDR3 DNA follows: TGCGCCAGCAGCGCCAAAGAGACCCAGTACTTC.

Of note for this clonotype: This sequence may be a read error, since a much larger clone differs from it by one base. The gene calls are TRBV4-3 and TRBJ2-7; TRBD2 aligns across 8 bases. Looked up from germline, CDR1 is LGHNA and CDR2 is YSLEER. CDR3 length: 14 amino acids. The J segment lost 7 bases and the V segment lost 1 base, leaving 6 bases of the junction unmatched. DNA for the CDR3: TGCGCCAGCAGCCAAGGCGGGGGGTTCAATGAGCAGTACTTC. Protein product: CASSQGGGFNEQYF.

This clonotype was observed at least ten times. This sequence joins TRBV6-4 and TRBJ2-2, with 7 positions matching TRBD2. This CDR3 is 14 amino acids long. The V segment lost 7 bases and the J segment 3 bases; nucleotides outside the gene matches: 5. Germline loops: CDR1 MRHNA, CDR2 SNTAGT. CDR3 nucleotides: TGTGCCAGCAAACGGGAGGAGGACACCGGGGAGCTGTTTTTT. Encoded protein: CASKREEDTGELFF.

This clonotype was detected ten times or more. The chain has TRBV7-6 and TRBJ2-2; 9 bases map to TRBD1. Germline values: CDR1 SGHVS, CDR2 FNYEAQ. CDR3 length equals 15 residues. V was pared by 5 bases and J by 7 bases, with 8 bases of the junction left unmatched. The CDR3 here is CASSAQTGGLGELFF. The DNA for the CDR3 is TGTGCCAGCAGCGCCCAGACAGGGGGTCTCGGGGAGCTGTTTTTT. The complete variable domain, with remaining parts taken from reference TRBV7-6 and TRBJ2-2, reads GAGVSQSPRYKVTKRGQDVALRCDPISGHVSLYWYRQALGQGPEFLTYFNYEAQQDKSGLPNDRFSAERPEGSISTLTIQRTEQRDSAMYRCASSAQTGGLGELFFGEGSRLTVL.

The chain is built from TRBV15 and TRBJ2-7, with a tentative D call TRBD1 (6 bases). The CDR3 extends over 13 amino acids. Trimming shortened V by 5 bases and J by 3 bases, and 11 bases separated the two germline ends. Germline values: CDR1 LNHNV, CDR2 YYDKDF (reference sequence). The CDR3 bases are TGTGCCACCAGCGTAACACAGGGCTACGAGCAGTACTTC. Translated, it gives CATSVTQGYEQYF.

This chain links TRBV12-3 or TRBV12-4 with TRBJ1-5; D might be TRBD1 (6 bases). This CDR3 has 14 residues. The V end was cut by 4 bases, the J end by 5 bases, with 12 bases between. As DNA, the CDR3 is TGTGCCAGCAGTTCAGGGGAAGGGGATCAGCCCCAGCATTTT. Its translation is CASSSGEGDQPQHF.

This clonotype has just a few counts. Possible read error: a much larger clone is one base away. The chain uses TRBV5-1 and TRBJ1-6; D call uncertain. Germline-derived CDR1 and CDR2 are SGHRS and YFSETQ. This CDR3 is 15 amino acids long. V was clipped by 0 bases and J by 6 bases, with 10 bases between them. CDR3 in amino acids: CASSLEGVRNSPLHF. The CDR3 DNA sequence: TGCGCCAGCAGCTTGGAGGGAGTGCGTAATTCACCCCTCCACTTT.

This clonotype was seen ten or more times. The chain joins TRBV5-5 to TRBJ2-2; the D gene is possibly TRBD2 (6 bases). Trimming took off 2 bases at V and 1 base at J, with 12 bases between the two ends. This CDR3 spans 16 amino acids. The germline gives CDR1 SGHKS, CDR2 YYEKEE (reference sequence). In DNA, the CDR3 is TGTGCCAGCAGCTTCGGAGGGGCGATGAACACCGGGGAGCTGTTTTTT. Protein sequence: CASSFGGAMNTGELFF.

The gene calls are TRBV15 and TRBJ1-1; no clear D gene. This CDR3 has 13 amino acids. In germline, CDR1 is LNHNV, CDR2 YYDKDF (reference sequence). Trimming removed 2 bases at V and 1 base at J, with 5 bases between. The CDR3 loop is CATSRSGNTEAFF. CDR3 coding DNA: TGTGCCACCAGCAGATCAGGGAACACTGAAGCTTTCTTT.

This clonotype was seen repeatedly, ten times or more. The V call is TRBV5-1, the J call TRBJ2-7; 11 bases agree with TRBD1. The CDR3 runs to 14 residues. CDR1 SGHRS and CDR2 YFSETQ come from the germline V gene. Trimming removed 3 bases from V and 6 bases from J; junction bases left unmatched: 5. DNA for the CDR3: TGCGCCAGCAGCTCCGGGACAGGGGGATTCGAGCAGTACTTC. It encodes CASSSGTGGFEQYF.

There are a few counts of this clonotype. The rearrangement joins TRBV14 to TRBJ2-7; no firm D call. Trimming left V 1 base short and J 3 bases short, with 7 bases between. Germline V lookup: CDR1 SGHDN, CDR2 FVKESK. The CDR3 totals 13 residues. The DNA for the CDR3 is TGTGCCAGCAGCCAAGGACGGATCTACGAGCAGTACTTC. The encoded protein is CASSQGRIYEQYF.

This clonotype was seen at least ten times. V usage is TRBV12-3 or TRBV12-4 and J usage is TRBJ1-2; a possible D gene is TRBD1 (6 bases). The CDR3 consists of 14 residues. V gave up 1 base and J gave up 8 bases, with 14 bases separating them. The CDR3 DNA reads TGTGCCAGCAGTTTAGGGCCTTGGGGGCGAGGCTACACCTTC. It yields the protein CASSLGPWGRGYTF.

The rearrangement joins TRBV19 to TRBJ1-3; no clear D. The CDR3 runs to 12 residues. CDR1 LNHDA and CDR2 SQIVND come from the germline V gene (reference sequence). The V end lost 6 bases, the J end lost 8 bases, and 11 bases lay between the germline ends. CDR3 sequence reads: CASSHTVDTIYF. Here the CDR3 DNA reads TGTGCCAGTAGCCATACAGTTGACACCATATATTTT.